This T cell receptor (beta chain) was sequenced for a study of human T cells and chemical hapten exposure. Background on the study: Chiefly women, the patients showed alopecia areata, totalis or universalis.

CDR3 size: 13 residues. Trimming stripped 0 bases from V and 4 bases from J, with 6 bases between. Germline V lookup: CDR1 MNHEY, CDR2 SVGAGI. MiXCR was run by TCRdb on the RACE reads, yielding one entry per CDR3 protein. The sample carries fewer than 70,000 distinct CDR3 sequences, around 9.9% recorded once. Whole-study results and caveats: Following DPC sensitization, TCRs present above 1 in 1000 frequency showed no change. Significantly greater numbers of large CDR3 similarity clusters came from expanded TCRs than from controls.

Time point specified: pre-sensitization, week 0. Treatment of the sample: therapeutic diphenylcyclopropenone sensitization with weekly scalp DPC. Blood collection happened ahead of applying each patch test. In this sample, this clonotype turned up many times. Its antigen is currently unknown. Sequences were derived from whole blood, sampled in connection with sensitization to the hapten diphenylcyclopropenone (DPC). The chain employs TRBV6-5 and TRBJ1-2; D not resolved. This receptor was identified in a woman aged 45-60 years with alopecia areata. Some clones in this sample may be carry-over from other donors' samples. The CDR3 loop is CASSYSLRYGYTF. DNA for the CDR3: TGTGCCAGCAGTTACTCGCTGCGCTATGGCTACACCTTC.